These T cell receptor beta chains were read from a single sample in a study of glioma-infiltrating T cells after dendritic cell vaccination. Clones were sequenced by immunoSEQ multiplex PCR, and TCRdb holds only the in-frame ones, with some missing. The sample lists fewer than 85,000 clones; roughly 89% were seen once. Source: blood, taken before dendritic cell vaccination. These receptors were taken from a human donor with glioblastoma. Each CDR3 is given without its conserved first and last residue. Only some rows state a clone size, as once, few, many or a class for expanded clones.

>.|TRBV2
ASSGDGGPQH
>.|TRBV6-1
ASRDTGVYDEQF
>.|TRBV19
ASSANWRSSYNEQF
>.|TRBV5-6
ASSLASITGELF
>.|TRBV7-2
ASSLNGAGLVYEQY
>.|TRBV16
ASSQGGQGINQPQH
>.|TRBV10-3
AISEVGGGQETQY
>.|TRBV27
ASSLRVLDRVASGANVLT
>.|TRBV2
ASTPAGGLDTQY
>.|TRBV7-8
ASSLTQGGHEQY
>.|TRBV2
ASNLGAGGPYNEQF
>.|TRBV7-2
ASSFDGRGHYGYT
>.|TRBV11-2
ASSFLTAGNTIY
>.|TRBV29-1
SVELTGVGGELF
>.|TRBV27
ASSFSTEISTDTQY
>.|TRBV5-6
ASSPGDRDDNEQF
>.|TRBV30
AWSITGEQY
>.|TRBV14
ASSPDGTGAGSPLH
>.|TRBV4-1
ASSHPGGRGGTYEQY
>.|TRBV6-6
ASGRANEKLF
>few|TRBV6-1
ASSEGAGSSYEQY
>once|TRBV6-1
ASSPGQLSNEKLF
>.|TRBV6-5
ASSYKKGATDTQY
>.|TRBV19
ASSMYVGNTIY
>.|TRBV6-1
ASSETGPNTEAF
>.|TRBV6-5
ASSPTGMGETQY
>.|TRBV10-3
AANGGRSTDTQY
>.|TRBV23-1
ASSQMYEREKGVGETQY
>.|TRBV7-9
ASSASPPEQYNSPLH
>.|TRBV25-1
ASSGAGGITNEQF
>.|TRBV18
ASSPQNRGTEAF
>.|TRBV6-6
ASSYPGTGEYGYT
>.|TRBV7-9
ASSYGTGSRKPYGYT
>.|TRBV6-5
ASSYFPGATNEKLF
>.|TRBV6-1
ASSESVLGGNQPQH
>.|TRBV27
ASSPMTGGYNQPQH
>.|TRBV7-9
ASSGSGNVETQY
>.|TRBV5-1
ASSLAGSEDTQY
>few|TRBV6-1
ASSTQGAGNQPQH
>.|TRBV9
ASSGRGGMRETQY
>.|TRBV19
ASRTTDRAFNYGYT
>.|TRBV7-9
ASSLVPAGGPLPTYEQY
>.|TRBV7-9
ASSFGQGANYGYT
>.|TRBV27
ATRTGSSYNEQF
>.|TRBV19
ASSPISGGANEQF
>.|TRBV5-1
ASSPILRVEQF
>once|TRBV6-5
ASSAGQEKTYEQY
>.|TRBV4-1
ASSHLTSGETTDTQY
>.|TRBV18
ASSPGPEQY
>.|TRBV4-2
ASSQGGSGAYNEQF
>.|TRBV10-3
AISQGQGGNQPQH
>.|TRBV5-1
ASSSDPGLTGELF
>.|TRBV6-1
ASSEPGQGAQQY
>.|TRBV19
ASSSRGGYT
>once|TRBV11-2
ASSLWGQSYEQY